A selection of T cell receptor beta chains follows, all from one sample in a study of early stage breast cancer tumors. The method was immunoSEQ multiplex PCR; TCRdb's version includes in-frame clones alone and lacks a portion of them. Of about 21,000 clones listed, about 78% were seen once; the top ten hold around a quarter. The sequencing input was blood. These receptor sequences come from a person in their sixties or seventies with breast cancer. CDR3s include the opening cysteine and the closing phenylalanine or tryptophan. A D gene is named only where the DNA matches it firmly. Size values are once, few and many counts, or a class for expanded clones, and some rows have none.

CDR3 DNA	CDR3 protein	D gene	J gene	clone size	V gene
TGTGCCACCAGCAGAGTTAGGGAGACCTATGGCTACACCTTC	CATSRVRETYGYTF	-	TRBJ1-2	-	TRBV15
TGCGCCAGCAGCTTGGGATCCACTCGGGATACGCAGTATTTT	CASSLGSTRDTQYF	-	TRBJ2-3	-	TRBV5-1
TGTGCCAGCAGCGCCGGGTTCCCCACAGATACGCAGTATTTT	CASSAGFPTDTQYF	-	TRBJ2-3	-	TRBV11-3
TGTGCCATTTCTAGCGGGGCTTACAATGAGCAGTTCTTC	CAISSGAYNEQFF	TRBD2	TRBJ2-1	-	TRBV25-1
TGCGCCAGCAGCCCCGGGACTAGCGGGAGCTGGCAAGAGACCCAGTACTTC	CASSPGTSGSWQETQYF	TRBD2	TRBJ2-5	-	TRBV5-1
TGTGCCAGCAGTGAAACAGGGGGCTATGAGCAGTTCTTC	CASSETGGYEQFF	TRBD1	TRBJ2-1	-	TRBV2
TGCGCCAGCAGCCCAGACGTCGGAAGCAATCAGCCCCAGCATTTT	CASSPDVGSNQPQHF	-	TRBJ1-5	few	TRBV4-1
TGTGCCAGCAGCTTAGAGGTTCGGACTGAAGCTTTCTTT	CASSLEVRTEAFF	-	TRBJ1-1	-	TRBV7-6
TGTGCCAGTAGTATGAGGAATGTCGCCCACGAGCAGTACTTC	CASSMRNVAHEQYF	-	TRBJ2-7	-	TRBV19
TGTGCCAGCAGCCTTTCGGGGGGGTCGAACACTGAAGCTTTCTTT	CASSLSGGSNTEAFF	-	TRBJ1-1	-	TRBV7-3
TGTGCCAGCCAGACCGGGACAGGGACCTACGAGCAGTACTTC	CASQTGTGTYEQYF	TRBD1	TRBJ2-7	-	TRBV5-6
TGTGCCACCGCGGAGCCCCCTGGAACTGAAGCTTTCTTT	CATAEPPGTEAFF	-	TRBJ1-1	-	TRBV10-3
TGTGCCAGCAGCCCCGCCGACAGGGTGGAAGAGACCCAGTACTTC	CASSPADRVEETQYF	TRBD1	TRBJ2-5	-	TRBV4-1
TGCGCCAGCTTGCGGGGTGGCAGCACAGATACGCAGTATTTT	CASLRGGSTDTQYF	-	TRBJ2-3	-	TRBV5-1
TGTGCCAGCAGCTCCCGCCGGACAGGGGACGGCTACACCTTC	CASSSRRTGDGYTF	TRBD1	TRBJ1-2	once	TRBV7-4
TGTGCCAGCAGCCCTCCCCCCGGGACAGGGCACTATGGCTACACCTTC	CASSPPPGTGHYGYTF	TRBD1	TRBJ1-2	few	TRBV5-6
TGTGCCAGCAACCCTAGGGGCTCGATCGCAGATACGCAGTATTTT	CASNPRGSIADTQYF	-	TRBJ2-3	-	TRBV6-1
TGTGCCAGCAGCTTGAGGGAGACCCAGTACTTC	CASSLRETQYF	-	TRBJ2-5	few	TRBV5-6
TGTGCCAGCAGCTTGGACAGGGCTGGCACAGATACGCAGTATTTT	CASSLDRAGTDTQYF	-	TRBJ2-3	-	TRBV5-4
TGTGCCAGCAGCCCGGGACCCGACGCAAGCTCCTACAATGAGCAGTTCTTC	CASSPGPDASSYNEQFF	-	TRBJ2-1	-	TRBV5-6
TGCGCCAGCAGTCCCACGGGGATGGTTCCGTCGGTGCGGGACCCCATCGAGCAGTACTTC	CASSPTGMVPSVRDPIEQYF	-	TRBJ2-7	-	TRBV23-1
TGCGCCAGCAGCTTGGAGCCCCTAGGATTTATGCAGCCCCAGCATTTT	CASSLEPLGFMQPQHF	-	TRBJ1-5	-	TRBV5-1
TGCGCCAGCAGCTTATCCGGGAGTGGCACAGATACGCAGTATTTT	CASSLSGSGTDTQYF	-	TRBJ2-3	-	TRBV5-1
TGTGCCAGCAGCTCCCGGACTGTCAGTAATTCACCCCTCCACTTT	CASSSRTVSNSPLHF	-	TRBJ1-6	-	TRBV7-9
TGTGCCAGCAGGGAGGACAGGAGATACAATGAGCAGTTCTTC	CASREDRRYNEQFF	TRBD1	TRBJ2-1	-	TRBV7-9
TGCAGCGTTGAAGTTGTCTCAGATACGCAGTATTTT	CSVEVVSDTQYF	-	TRBJ2-3	-	TRBV29-1
TGTGCCAGCAGCGCCTTTCCGGTAACTGAAGCTTTCTTT	CASSAFPVTEAFF	-	TRBJ1-1	-	TRBV9
TGCGCCAGCAGCTTGGCTCCGCCGAGTGAGCAGTTCTTC	CASSLAPPSEQFF	-	TRBJ2-1	-	TRBV5-1
TGTGCCAGCAGTATCCACAGGGCCCCGAACACCGGGGAGCTGTTTTTT	CASSIHRAPNTGELFF	-	TRBJ2-2	-	TRBV28
TGCGCCAGCAGCCTAGCGGGAGGGCCGGGCCACGAGCAGTACTTC	CASSLAGGPGHEQYF	TRBD2	TRBJ2-7	once	TRBV5-1
TGTGCCAGCTCCCCGATCAACCGGAGTCCCCCCGAGCAGTACTTC	CASSPINRSPPEQYF	-	TRBJ2-7	-	TRBV18
TGTGCCAGCAGCCAAGATCAGAATCAGCCCCAGCATTTT	CASSQDQNQPQHF	-	TRBJ1-5	once	TRBV4-2
TGTGCCAGTTCTCGGACAGGAACGAACACTGAAGCTTTCTTT	CASSRTGTNTEAFF	TRBD1	TRBJ1-1	-	TRBV6-5
TGTGCCAGCCTGGAGAGGAGCTCTGGAAACACCATATATTTT	CASLERSSGNTIYF	-	TRBJ1-3	-	TRBV2
TGTGCCAGCAGCTTAGACGGAGCCTCTGGAAACACCATATATTTT	CASSLDGASGNTIYF	-	TRBJ1-3	-	TRBV7-8
TGTGCCAGCAGCGTACAGGGTGACTCTGGAAACACCATATATTTT	CASSVQGDSGNTIYF	-	TRBJ1-3	once	TRBV9
TGTGCCAGCAGCTTGGGACTAGCGGGGGGGTCCGGGGAGCTGTTTTTT	CASSLGLAGGSGELFF	TRBD2	TRBJ2-2	once	TRBV7-6
TGTGCCAGCAGTGGCGACAGGGGTTCTGAAAAACTGTTTTTT	CASSGDRGSEKLFF	TRBD1	TRBJ1-4	few	TRBV2
TGTGCCAGCAGTGATTACCTAGACACCATATATTTT	CASSDYLDTIYF	-	TRBJ1-3	-	TRBV2
TGTGCCAGCACGCGGGCAACAGATACGCAGTATTTT	CASTRATDTQYF	-	TRBJ2-3	-	TRBV25-1
TGTGCCAGCAGTATCCAGAGTCGAGCGGGAAACACAGATACGCAGTATTTT	CASSIQSRAGNTDTQYF	TRBD2	TRBJ2-3	-	TRBV27
TGTGCCACCCAACCCACAGTTTTTAGGACTGAAGCTTTCTTT	CATQPTVFRTEAFF	-	TRBJ1-1	-	TRBV7-2
TGCGCCAGCAGCCTGACAGGGGAGGCCTACGAGCAGTACTTC	CASSLTGEAYEQYF	TRBD1	TRBJ2-7	few	TRBV5-1
TGTGCCAGCAGCCTCGTTGTAGTAACAGGGACTGGCTACACCTTC	CASSLVVVTGTGYTF	-	TRBJ1-2	few	TRBV4-1
TGTGCCAGCAGCTTAGGACTAGCGGGAGAAAATGAGCAGTTCTTC	CASSLGLAGENEQFF	TRBD2	TRBJ2-1	-	TRBV5-4
TGTGCTAGTGGTTGGGCAGCGGGAGGGCCCTACGAGCAGTACTTC	CASGWAAGGPYEQYF	TRBD2	TRBJ2-7	few	TRBV12-5
TGTGCCAGCAGCTTAGGATTACAGGGCGCGAGTACCGGGGAGCTGTTTTTT	CASSLGLQGASTGELFF	-	TRBJ2-2	medium-sized	TRBV11-3
TGTGCCAGCTCACCTGTCCGCGGTACAAGCTCCTACAATGAGCAGTTCTTC	CASSPVRGTSSYNEQFF	-	TRBJ2-1	-	TRBV18
TGTGCCAGCAGCCCTTCGGGCGGGGGGTTCCAAGAGACCCAGTACTTC	CASSPSGGGFQETQYF	TRBD2	TRBJ2-5	-	TRBV4-2
TGTGCCAGCAGTTTATCGGGGTGGCTAGTGGAGACCCAGTACTTC	CASSLSGWLVETQYF	-	TRBJ2-5	-	TRBV27
TGTGCTGCTGGACTGAGAAATGAAAAACTGTTTTTT	CAAGLRNEKLFF	-	TRBJ1-4	-	TRBV6-5
TGTGCCAGCAGCTTCCTAACTAGACCTGAGCAGTTCTTC	CASSFLTRPEQFF	-	TRBJ2-1	-	TRBV7-2
TGTGCCAGCGAAAGGACAGGGGGCAATGAGCAGTTCTTC	CASERTGGNEQFF	TRBD1	TRBJ2-1	-	TRBV6-1
TGTGCCACCAGCAGAGAATCTAGCGGGAGATTGCAGCTGTTTTTT	CATSRESSGRLQLFF	TRBD2	TRBJ2-2	few	TRBV15
TGTGCCACCAATACAGGGGACACTGAAGCTTTCTTT	CATNTGDTEAFF	TRBD1	TRBJ1-1	-	TRBV10-3
TGTGCCAGCAGCTTCCGGACAGGGTCTGAAGCTTTCTTT	CASSFRTGSEAFF	TRBD1	TRBJ1-1	few	TRBV7-2
TGTGCCAGCAGTTACGTTGGCGGACAGAGCCAGTACTTC	CASSYVGGQSQYF	-	TRBJ2-5	-	TRBV6-5
TGTGCCAGTAGTATCCTTGGCATGAGCTCTGGAAACACCATATATTTT	CASSILGMSSGNTIYF	-	TRBJ1-3	-	TRBV19
TGCGCCAGCAGCCGGGACAGGGCCACCGGGGAGCTGTTTTTT	CASSRDRATGELFF	TRBD1	TRBJ2-2	medium-sized	TRBV4-1
TGTGCCAGCAGCTTTATTGGGACAGGGGGCGACGAGCAGTACTTC	CASSFIGTGGDEQYF	TRBD1	TRBJ2-7	-	TRBV11-1